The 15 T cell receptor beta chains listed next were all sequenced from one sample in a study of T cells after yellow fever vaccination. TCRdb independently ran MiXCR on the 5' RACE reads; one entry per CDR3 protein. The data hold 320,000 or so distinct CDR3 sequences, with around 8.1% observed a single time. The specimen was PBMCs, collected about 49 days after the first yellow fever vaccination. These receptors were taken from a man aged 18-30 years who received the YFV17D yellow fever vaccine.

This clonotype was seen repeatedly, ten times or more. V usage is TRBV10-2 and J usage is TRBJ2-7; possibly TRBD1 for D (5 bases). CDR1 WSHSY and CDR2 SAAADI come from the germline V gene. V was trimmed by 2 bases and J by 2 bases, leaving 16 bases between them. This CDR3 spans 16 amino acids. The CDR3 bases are TGCGCCAGCAGTGAGACAGGAAGGTTAACTACCTACGAGCAGTACTTC. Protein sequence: CASSETGRLTTYEQYF.

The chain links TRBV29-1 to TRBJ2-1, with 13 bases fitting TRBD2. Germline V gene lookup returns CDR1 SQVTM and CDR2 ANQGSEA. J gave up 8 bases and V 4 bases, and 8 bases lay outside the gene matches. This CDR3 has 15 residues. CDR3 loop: CSVGGGTSGVDEQFF. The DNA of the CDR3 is TGCAGCGTTGGCGGGGGGACTAGCGGGGTCGATGAGCAGTTCTTC.

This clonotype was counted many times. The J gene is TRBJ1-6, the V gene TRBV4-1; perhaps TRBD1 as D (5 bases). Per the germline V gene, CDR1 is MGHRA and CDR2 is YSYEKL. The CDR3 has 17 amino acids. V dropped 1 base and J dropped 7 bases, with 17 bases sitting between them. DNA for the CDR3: TGCGCCAGCAGCCAAGCTAGATTAGGGGCGGGAAATTCACCCCTCCACTTT. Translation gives CASSQARLGAGNSPLHF.

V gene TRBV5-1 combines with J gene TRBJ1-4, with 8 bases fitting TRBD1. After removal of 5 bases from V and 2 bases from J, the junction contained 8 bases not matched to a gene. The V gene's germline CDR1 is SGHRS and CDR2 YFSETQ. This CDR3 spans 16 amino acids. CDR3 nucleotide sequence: TGCGCCAGCAGTCAACAGGGGGGCATTACTAATGAAAAACTGTTTTTT. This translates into CASSQQGGITNEKLFF.

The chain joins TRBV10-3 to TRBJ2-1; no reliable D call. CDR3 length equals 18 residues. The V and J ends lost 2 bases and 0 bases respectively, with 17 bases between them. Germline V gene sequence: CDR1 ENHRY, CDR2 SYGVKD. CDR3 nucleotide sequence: TGTGCCATCAGTGAGAGGGTGGGAATAGCCAGCTCCTACAATGAGCAGTTCTTC. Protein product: CAISERVGIASSYNEQFF.

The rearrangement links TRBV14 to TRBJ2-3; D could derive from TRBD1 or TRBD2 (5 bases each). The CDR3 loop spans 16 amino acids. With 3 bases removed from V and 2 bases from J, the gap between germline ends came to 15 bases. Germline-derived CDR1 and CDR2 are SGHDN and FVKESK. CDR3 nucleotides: TGTGCCAGCAGCCAGGGCTCTGGGACGTCCACAGATACGCAGTATTTT. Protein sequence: CASSQGSGTSTDTQYF.

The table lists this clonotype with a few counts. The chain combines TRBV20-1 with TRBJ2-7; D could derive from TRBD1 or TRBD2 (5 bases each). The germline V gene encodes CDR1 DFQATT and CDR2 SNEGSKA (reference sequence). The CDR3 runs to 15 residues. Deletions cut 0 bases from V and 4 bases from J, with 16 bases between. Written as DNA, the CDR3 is TGCAGTGCTAGAGATAAGGGGTTGGCGGGTTACGAGCAGTACGTC. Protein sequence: CSARDKGLAGYEQYV.

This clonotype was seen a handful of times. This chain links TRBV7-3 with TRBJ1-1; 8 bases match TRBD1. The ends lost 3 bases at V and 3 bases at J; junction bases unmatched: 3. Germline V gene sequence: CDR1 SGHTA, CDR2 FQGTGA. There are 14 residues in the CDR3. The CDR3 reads CASSFTGGYTEAFF. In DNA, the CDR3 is TGTGCCAGCAGCTTTACAGGGGGGTACACTGAAGCTTTCTTT.

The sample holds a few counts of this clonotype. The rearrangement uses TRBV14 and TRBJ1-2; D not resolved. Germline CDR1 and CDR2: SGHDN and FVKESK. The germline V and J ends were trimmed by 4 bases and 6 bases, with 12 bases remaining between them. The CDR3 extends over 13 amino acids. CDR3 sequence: CASSPLRSNGYTF. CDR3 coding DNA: TGTGCCAGCAGCCCCCTCAGAAGCAATGGCTACACCTTC.

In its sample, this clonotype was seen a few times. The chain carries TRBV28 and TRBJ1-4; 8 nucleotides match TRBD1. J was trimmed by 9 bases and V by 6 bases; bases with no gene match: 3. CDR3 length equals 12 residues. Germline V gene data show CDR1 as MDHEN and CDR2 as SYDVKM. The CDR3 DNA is TGTGCCAGCAGCAGACAGGGGCAAAAACTGTTTTTT. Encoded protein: CASSRQGQKLFF.

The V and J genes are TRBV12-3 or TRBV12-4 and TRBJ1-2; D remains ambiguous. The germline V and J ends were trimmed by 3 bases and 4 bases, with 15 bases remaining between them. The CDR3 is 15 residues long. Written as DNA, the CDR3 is TGTGCCAGCAGTTTCGGGAGCTCCCCGCCCTATGGCTACACCTTC. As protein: CASSFGSSPPYGYTF.

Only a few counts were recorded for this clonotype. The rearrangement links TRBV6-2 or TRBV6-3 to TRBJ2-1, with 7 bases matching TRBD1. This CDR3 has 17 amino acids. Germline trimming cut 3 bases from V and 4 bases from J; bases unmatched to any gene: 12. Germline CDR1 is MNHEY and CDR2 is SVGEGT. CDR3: CASSYPPPGTEYNEQFF. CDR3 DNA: TGTGCCAGCAGTTATCCCCCCCCCGGGACAGAATACAATGAGCAGTTCTTC.

This CDR3 is CASSERRALNSPLHF. In DNA, the CDR3 is TGTGCCAGCAGCGAACGTAGGGCTCTGAATTCACCCCTCCACTTT. This rearrangement joins TRBV7-2 to TRBJ1-6; D ambiguous. Germline CDR1 SGHTA, CDR2 FQGNSA. Trimming stripped 5 bases from V and 7 bases from J, with 15 bases between. The CDR3 spans 15 residues.

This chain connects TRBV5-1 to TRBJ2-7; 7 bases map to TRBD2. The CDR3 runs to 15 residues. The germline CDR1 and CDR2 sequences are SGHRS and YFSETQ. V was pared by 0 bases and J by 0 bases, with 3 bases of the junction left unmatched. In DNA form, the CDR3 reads TGCGCCAGCAGCTTGGCGGGGGGTCCCTCCTACGAGCAGTACGTC. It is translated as CASSLAGGPSYEQYV.

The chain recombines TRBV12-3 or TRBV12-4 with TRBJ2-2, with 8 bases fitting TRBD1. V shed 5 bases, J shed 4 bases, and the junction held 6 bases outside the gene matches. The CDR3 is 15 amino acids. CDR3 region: CASSRTGIITGELFF. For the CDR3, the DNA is TGTGCCAGCAGTCGGACAGGGATTATCACCGGGGAGCTGTTTTTT.